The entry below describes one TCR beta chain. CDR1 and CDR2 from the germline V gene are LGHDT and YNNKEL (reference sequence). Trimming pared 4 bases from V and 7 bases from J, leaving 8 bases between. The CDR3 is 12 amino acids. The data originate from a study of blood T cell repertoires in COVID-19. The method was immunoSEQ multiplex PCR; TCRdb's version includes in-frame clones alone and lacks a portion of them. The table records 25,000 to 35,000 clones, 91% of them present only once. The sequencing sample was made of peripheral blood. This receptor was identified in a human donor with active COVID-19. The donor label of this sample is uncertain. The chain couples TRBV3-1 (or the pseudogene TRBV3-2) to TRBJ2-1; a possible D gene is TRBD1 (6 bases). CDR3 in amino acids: CASSPTGNEQFF. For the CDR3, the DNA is TGTGCCAGCAGCCCAACAGGGAATGAGCAGTTCTTC.